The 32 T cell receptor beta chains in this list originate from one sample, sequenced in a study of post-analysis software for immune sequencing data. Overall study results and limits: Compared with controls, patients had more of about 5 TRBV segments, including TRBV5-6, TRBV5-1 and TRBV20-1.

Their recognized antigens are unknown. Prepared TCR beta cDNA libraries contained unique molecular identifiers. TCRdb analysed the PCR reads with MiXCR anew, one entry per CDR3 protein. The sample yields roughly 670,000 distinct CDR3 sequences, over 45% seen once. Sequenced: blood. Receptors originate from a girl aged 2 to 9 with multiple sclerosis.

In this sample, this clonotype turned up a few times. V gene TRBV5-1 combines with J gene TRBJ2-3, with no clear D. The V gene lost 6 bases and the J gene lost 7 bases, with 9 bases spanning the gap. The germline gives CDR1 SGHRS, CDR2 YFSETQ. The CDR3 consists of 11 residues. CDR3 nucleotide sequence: TGCGCCAGCACAAGAGAAAATACGCAGTATTTT. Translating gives CASTRENTQYF.

The CDR3 here is CASSWVLDTQYF. The CDR3 nucleotides are TGTGCCAGCAGCTGGGTACTAGATACGCAGTATTTT. J is TRBJ2-3 and V is TRBV7-2; D is unclear. The CDR3 totals 12 residues. CDR1 SGHTA and CDR2 FQGNSA come from the germline V gene. Trimming shortened V by 4 bases and J by 5 bases, and 7 bases separated the two germline ends. The complete variable domain, with remaining parts taken from reference TRBV7-2 and TRBJ2-3, reads GAGVSQSPSNKVTEKGKDVELRCDPISGHTALYWYRQSLGQGLEFLIYFQGNSAPDKSGLPSDRFSAERTGGSVSTLTIQRTQQEDSAVYLCASSWVLDTQYFGPGTRLTVL.

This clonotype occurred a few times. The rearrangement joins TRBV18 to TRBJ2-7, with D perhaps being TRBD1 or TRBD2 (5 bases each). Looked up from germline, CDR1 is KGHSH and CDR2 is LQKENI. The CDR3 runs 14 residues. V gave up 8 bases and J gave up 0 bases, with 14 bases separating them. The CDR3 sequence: CASSPRGSSYEQYF. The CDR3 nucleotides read TGTGCCAGCAGCCCCCGGGGCAGCTCCTACGAGCAGTACTTC.

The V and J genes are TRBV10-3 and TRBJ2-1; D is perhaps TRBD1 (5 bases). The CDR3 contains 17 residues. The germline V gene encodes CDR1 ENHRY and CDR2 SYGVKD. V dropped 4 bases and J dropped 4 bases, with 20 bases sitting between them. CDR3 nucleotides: TGTGCCATCAGTGCAACCCCGGAAGGGCAGGGTTACAATGAGCAGTTCTTC. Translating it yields CAISATPEGQGYNEQFF.

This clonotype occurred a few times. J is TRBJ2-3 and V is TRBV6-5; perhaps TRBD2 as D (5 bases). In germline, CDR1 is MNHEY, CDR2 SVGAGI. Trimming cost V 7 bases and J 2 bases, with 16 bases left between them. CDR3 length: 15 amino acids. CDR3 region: CASTPSGWITDTQYF. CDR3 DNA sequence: TGTGCCAGCACCCCGTCGGGATGGATCACAGATACGCAGTATTTT.

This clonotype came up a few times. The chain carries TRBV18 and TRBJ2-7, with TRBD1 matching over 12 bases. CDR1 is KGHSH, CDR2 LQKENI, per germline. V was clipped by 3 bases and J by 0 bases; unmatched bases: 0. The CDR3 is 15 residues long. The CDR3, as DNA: TGTGCCAGCTCACCGGGACAGGGGGCCTCCTACGAGCAGTACTTC. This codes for CASSPGQGASYEQYF.

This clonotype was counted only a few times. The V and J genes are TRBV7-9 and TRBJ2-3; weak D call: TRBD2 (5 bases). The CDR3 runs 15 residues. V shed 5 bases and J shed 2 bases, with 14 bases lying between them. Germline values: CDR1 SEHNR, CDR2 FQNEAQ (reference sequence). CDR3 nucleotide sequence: TGTGCCAGCAGCCCAAATAGCGCCATCACAGATACGCAGTATTTT. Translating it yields CASSPNSAITDTQYF.

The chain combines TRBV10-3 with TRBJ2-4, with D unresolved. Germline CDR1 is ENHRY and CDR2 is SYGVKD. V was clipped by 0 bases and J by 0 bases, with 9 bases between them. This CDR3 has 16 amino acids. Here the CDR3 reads CAISESWEGAKNIQYF. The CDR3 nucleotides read TGTGCCATCAGTGAGTCGTGGGAAGGAGCCAAAAACATTCAGTACTTC.

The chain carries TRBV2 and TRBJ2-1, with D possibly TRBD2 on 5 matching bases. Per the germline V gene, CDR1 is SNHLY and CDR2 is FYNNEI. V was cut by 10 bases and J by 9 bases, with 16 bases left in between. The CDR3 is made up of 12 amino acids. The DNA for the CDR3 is TGTGCCATACAGACGGGAATCAGTGAGCAGTTCTTC. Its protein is CAIQTGISEQFF. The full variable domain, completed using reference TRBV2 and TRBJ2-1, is EPEVTQTPSHQVTQMGQEVILRCVPISNHLYFYWYRQILGQKVEFLVSFYNNEISEKSEIFDDQFSVERPDGSNFTLKIRSTKLEDSAMYFCAIQTGISEQFFGPGTRLTVL.

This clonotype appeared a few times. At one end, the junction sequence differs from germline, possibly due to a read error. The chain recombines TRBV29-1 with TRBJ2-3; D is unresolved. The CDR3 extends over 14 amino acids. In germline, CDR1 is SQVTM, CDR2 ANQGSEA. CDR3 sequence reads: CSVEGQLGTDAQYF. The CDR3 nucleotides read TGCAGCGTTGAAGGTCAACTTGGCACAGATGCGCAGTATTTT.

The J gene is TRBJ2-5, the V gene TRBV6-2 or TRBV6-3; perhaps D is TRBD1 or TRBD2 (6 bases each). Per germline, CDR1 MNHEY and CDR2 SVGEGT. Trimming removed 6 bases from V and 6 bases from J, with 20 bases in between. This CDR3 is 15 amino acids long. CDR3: CASRTGALSQKTQYF. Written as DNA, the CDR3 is TGTGCCAGCAGGACGGGGGCCCTCTCACAGAAGACCCAGTACTTC.

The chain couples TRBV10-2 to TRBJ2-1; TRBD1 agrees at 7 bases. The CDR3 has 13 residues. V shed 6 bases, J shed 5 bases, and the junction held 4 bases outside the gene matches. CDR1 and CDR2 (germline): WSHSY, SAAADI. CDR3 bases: TGCGCCAGCAGCAAAGGGGGCCACAATGAGCAGTTCTTC. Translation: CASSKGGHNEQFF.

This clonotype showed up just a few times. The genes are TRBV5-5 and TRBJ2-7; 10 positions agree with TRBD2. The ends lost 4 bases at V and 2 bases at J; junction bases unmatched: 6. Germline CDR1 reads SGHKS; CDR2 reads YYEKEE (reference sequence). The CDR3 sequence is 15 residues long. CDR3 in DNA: TGTGCCAGCAGCCCGGGACTAGCGACAACCTACGAGCAGTACTTC. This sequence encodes CASSPGLATTYEQYF.

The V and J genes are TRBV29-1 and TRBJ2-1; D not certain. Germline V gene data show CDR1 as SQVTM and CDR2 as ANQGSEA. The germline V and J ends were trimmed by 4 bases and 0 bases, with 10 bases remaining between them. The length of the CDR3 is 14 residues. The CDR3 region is CSVVDGSSYNEQFF. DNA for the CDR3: TGCAGCGTTGTAGACGGTAGCTCCTACAATGAGCAGTTCTTC.

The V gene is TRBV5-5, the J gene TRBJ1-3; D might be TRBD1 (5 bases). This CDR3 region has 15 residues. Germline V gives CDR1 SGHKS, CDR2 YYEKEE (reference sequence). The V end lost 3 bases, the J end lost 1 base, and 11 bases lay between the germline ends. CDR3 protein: CASSYTGASGNTIYF. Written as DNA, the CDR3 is TGTGCCAGCAGCTATACAGGCGCTTCTGGAAACACCATATATTTT.

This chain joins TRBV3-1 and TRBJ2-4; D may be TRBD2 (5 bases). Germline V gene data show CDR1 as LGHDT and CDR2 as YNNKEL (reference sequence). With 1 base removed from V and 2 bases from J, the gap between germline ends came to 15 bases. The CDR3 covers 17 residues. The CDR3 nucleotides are TGTGCCAGCAGCCAAGGGTTTGCGGGTCTAACCAAAAACATTCAGTACTTC. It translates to CASSQGFAGLTKNIQYF.

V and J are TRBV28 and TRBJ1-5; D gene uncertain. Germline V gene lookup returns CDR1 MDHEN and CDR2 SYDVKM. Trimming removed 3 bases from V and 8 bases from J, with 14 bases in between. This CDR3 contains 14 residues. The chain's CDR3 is CASSFRTRGEPQHF. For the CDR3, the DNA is TGTGCCAGCAGTTTTAGGACGCGGGGAGAGCCCCAGCATTTT. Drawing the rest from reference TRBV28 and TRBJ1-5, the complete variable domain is DVKVTQSSRYLVKRTGEKVFLECVQDMDHENMFWYRQDPGLGLRLIYFSYDVKMKEKGDIPEGYSVSREKKERFSLILESASTNQTSMYLCASSFRTRGEPQHFGDGTRLSIL.

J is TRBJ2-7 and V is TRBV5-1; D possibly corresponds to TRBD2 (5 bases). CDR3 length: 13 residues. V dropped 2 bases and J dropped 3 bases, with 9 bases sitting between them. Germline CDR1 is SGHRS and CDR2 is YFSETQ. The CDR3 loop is CASSLAALYEQYF. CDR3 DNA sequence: TGCGCCAGCAGCTTAGCGGCCCTCTACGAGCAGTACTTC.

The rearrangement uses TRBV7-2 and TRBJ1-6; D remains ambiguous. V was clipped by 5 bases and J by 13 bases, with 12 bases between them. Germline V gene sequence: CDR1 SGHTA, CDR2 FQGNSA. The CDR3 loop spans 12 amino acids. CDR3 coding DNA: TGTGCCAGCAGCGCCTCCAGCGCCCCCCTCCACTTT. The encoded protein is CASSASSAPLHF.

The CDR3 bases are TGTGCCAGCAGCGTAGGGGGAAAGAATGAGCAGTTCTTC. Its translation is CASSVGGKNEQFF. The chain is built from TRBV9 and TRBJ2-1; D remains unclear. Trimming left V 0 bases short and J 7 bases short, with 8 bases between. CDR3 length equals 13 residues. Germline V gives CDR1 SGDLS, CDR2 YYNGEE.

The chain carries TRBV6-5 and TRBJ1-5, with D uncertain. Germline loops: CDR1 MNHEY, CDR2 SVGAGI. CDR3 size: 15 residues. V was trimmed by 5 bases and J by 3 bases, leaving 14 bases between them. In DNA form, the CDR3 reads TGTGCCAGCAGTCGCGACATACTGAACAATCAGCCCCAGCATTTT. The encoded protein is CASSRDILNNQPQHF.

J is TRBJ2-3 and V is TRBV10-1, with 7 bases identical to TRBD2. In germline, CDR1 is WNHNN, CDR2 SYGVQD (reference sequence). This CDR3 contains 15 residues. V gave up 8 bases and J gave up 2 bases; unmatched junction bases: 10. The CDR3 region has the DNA TGCGCCAGCTCGGATGGCGGGAGTTACACAGATACGCAGTATTTT. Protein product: CASSDGGSYTDTQYF.

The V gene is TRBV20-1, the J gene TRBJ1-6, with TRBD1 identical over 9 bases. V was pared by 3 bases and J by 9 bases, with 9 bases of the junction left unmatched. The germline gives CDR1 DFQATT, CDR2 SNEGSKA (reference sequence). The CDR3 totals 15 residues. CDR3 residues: CSARGDRDEASPLHF. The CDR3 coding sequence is TGCAGTGCTAGGGGGGACAGGGACGAAGCTTCACCCCTCCACTTT.

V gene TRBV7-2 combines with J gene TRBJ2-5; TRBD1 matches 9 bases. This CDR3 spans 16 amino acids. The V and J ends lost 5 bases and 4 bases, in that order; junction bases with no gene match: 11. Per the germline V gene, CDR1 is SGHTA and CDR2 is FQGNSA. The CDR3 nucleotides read TGTGCCAGCAGCCACAGAGGGACAGGGTATGGAGAGACCCAGTACTTC. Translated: CASSHRGTGYGETQYF.

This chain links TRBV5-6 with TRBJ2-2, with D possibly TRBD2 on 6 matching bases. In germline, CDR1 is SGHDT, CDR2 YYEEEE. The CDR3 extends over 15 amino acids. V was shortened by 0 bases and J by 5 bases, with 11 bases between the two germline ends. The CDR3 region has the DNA TGTGCCAGCAGCTTGGTCGGGAGAGTGACCGGGGAGCTGTTTTTT. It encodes CASSLVGRVTGELFF.

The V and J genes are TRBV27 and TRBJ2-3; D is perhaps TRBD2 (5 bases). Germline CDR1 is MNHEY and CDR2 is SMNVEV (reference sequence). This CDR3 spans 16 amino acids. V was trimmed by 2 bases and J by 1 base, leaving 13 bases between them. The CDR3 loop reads CASSLIAFGGTDTQYF. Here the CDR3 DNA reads TGTGCCAGCAGTTTAATAGCGTTTGGGGGCACAGATACGCAGTATTTT.

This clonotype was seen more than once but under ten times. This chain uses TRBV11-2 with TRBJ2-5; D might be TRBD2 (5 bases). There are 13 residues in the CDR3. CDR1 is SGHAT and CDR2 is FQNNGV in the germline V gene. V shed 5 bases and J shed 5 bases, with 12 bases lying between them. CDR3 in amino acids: CASSELEEETQYF. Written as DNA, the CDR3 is TGTGCCAGCAGCGAGCTGGAGGAGGAGACCCAGTACTTC.

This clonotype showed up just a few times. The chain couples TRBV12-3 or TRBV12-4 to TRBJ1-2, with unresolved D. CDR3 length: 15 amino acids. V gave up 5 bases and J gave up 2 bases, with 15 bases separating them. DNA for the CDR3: TGTGCCAGCAGTCCCCGAGGCCCCCGAAACTATGGCTACACCTTC. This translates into CASSPRGPRNYGYTF.

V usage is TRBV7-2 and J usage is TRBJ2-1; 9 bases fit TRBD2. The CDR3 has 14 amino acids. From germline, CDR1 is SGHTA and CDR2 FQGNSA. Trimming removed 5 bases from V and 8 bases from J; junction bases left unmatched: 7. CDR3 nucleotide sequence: TGTGCCAGCAGCCCTCCGGGACTAGCATATGAGCAGTTCTTC. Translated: CASSPPGLAYEQFF. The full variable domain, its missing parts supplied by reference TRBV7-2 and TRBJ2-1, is GAGVSQSPSNKVTEKGKDVELRCDPISGHTALYWYRQSLGQGLEFLIYFQGNSAPDKSGLPSDRFSAERTGGSVSTLTIQRTQQEDSAVYLCASSPPGLAYEQFFGPGTRLTVL.

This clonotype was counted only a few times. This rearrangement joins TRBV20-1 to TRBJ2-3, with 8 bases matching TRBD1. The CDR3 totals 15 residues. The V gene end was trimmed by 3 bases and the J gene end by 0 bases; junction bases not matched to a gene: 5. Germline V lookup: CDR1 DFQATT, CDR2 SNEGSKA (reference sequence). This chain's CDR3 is CSASHTGGSTDTQYF. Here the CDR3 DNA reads TGCAGTGCTAGCCATACAGGGGGAAGCACAGATACGCAGTATTTT.

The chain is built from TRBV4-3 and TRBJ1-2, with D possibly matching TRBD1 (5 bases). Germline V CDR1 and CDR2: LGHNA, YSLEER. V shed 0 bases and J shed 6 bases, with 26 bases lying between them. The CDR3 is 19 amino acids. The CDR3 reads CASSQDRGRVGFGGDGYTF. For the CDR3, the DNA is TGCGCCAGCAGCCAAGATAGGGGCAGGGTCGGGTTCGGTGGCGATGGCTACACCTTC.

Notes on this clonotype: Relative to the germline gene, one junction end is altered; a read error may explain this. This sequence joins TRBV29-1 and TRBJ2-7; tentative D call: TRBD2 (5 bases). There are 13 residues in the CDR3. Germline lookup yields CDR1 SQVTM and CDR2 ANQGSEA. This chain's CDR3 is CSVEALDRKEQYF. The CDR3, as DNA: TGCAGCGTCGAAGCACTAGACCGGAAAGAGCAGTACTTC.